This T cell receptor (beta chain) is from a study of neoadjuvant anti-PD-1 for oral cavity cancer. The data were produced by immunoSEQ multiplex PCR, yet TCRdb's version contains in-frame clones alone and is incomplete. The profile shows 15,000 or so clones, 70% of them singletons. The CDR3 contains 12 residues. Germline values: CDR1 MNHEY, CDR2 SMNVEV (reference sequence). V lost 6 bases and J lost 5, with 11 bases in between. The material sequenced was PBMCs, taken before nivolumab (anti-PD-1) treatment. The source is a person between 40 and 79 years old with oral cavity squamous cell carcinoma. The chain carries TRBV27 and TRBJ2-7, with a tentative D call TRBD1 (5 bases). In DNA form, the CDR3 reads TGTGCCAGCAGGGGCAGGGTGGACGAGCAGTACTTC. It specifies CASRGRVDEQYF.